This T cell receptor (beta chain) derives from a study of early stage breast cancer tumors (dated by TCRdb to about 2017). About the investigation overall: Of the roughly 16 invasive breast tumors, about a dozen were found to be estrogen receptor-positive, progesterone receptor-positive and HER2-negative. Across all samples, over 2,000,000 templates representing around 1 million unique clonotypes were detected. About 70% of the 12 ER+/PR+/HER2- tumors were invasive ductal carcinomas, while the other four were invasive lobular carcinomas. The average read coverage per sample was roughly 10-fold. Results the study describes overall, beyond this receptor: Chain pairing and functional markers such as CD4, CD8 and FOXP3 were missed by bulk genomic DNA sequencing of unsorted cells. Greater similarity was observed between blood and normal breast repertoires than between blood and tumor repertoires, and tumor was distinguished from normal in about 90% of the 16 patients when each tissue was compared with blood. Compared with adjacent normal breast tissue, tumors had about 2.6-fold higher T cell density and higher clonality. Enriched TCRB sequences shared across patients were found to be mostly commonly generated sequences that were unlikely to play an important role in the tumor microenvironment. Because the cohort was small, analysis by tumor subtype was not possible.

The study profiled bulk TCR beta-chain repertoires in matched peripheral blood, tumor and adjacent normal breast tissue taken from fewer than 20 patients with early-stage breast cancer. Before surgery, about 5-10 mL of whole blood was collected into EDTA tubes and then processed within 2 hours. Peripheral blood mononuclear cells were isolated by Ficoll-Paque centrifugation in SepMate-50 tubes. PBMCs were cryopreserved in aliquots of roughly 1.9 to 4.5 million cells in roughly 90% FBS with roughly 10% DMSO and kept in liquid nitrogen. Genomic DNA was extracted with the Qiagen AllPrep DNA/RNA Mini kit. The sample holds one count of this clone. What this receptor recognizes is not known. No base qualities exist here, and no much larger clone lies one base off it. The germline V gene gives CDR1 as KGHSH and CDR2 as LQKENI. Germline trimming: 5 bases from V, 5 bases from J; junction bases outside gene matches: 5. Reading from cysteine to phenylalanine, the CDR3 counts 14 amino acids. Of all the DNA, just the CDR3 is kept, 42 bases in frame from base 1.

Every sample was amplified as two independent genomic DNA replicates, using approximately 550 ng for blood and about 1.6 ug for tumor or normal breast. Following the manufacturer's instructions, the ImmunoSeq Intro kit was used to carry out TCRB sequencing on genomic DNA. The multiplex PCR ran for 30 to 40 cycles using proprietary primers and spike-in control sequences for absolute quantification. Single-end 150-bp reads were used to sequence an 87-bp fragment covering the CDR3 and the flanking V and J genes. Each lane of an Illumina MiSeq running version 3.0 chemistry carried seven multiplexed samples, with two replicates apiece. Under the source paper's analysis protocol: Raw data were processed by the vendor's proprietary pipeline, with both replicates merged into one result per sample. Clonotypes were defined as productive rearrangements sharing the V-gene family, CDR3 amino acid sequence and J-gene segment. Clonality was computed as 1 minus the normalized Shannon entropy (Pielou evenness) of TCRB abundances. To estimate T cell density, the total number of templates was divided by the number of input cells, which was inferred from the amount of DNA input. Recon was used with default parameters to estimate total repertoire diversity and clonality. Tumor-enriched clonotypes were defined as having over 0.1% abundance in tumor and at least 32-fold higher abundance than in normal breast. TCRdb stores this immuneACCESS table with in-frame sequences only. Part of the clones is absent; in the studies checked, under half of the shortfall reflects unresolved V genes, and no reason is known for the rest. V and J calls and clone size follow that table, whereas D and trimming were derived from the DNA. The table for this sample lists about 41,000 clones; 55% to 75% of them were counted only once. The top ten clones comprise more than 5.5% of the sample.

The chain was built from TRBV18 and TRBJ1-1; 10 junctional bases match TRBD1. This TCR was sampled from a person aged 45-60 years with breast cancer. The source material was blood. CDR3 reads: CASSSTGGNTEAFF. The DNA is as follows: TGTGCCAGCTCATCGACAGGGGGCAATACTGAAGCTTTCTTT.